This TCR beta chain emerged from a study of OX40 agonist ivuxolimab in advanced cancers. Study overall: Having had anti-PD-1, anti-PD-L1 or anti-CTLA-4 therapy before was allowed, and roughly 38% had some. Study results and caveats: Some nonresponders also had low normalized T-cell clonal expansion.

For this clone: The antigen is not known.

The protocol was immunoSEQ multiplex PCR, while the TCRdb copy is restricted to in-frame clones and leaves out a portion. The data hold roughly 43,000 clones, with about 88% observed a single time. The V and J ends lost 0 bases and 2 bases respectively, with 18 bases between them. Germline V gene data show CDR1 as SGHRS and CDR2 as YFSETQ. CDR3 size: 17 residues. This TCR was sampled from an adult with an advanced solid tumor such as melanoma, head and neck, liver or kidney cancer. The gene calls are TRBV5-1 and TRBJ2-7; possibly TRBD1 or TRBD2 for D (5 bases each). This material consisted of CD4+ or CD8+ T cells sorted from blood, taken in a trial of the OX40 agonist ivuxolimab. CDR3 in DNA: TGCGCCAGCAGCTTGGATATAGGGACCCTTTCCGCCTACGAGCAGTACTTC. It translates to CASSLDIGTLSAYEQYF.